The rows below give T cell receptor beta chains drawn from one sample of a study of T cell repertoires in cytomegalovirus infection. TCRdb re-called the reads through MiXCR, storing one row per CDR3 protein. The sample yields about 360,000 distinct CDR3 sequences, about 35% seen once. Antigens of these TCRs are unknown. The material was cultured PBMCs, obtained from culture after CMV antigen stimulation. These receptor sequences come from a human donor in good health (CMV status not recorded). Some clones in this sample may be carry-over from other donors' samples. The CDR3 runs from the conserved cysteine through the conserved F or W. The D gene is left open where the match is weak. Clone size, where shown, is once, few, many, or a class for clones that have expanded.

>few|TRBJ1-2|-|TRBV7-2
TGTGCCAGCAGCCCCCCGGGGGCCGCTAACTATGGCTACACCTTC
CASSPPGAANYGYTF
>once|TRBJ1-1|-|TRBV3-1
TGTGCCAGCAGCCAAGGACAGGCCAGGAACACTGAAGCTTTCTTT
CASSQGQARNTEAFF
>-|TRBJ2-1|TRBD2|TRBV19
TGTGCCAGTAAACTAGCGGCCCCGAATAGAGGGAATGAGCAGTTCTTC
CASKLAAPNRGNEQFF
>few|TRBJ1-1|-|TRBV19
TGTGCCAGTAGGGCCATTAGACCGGGGCAGGGTGTGAGGACTGAAGCTTTCTTT
CASRAIRPGQGVRTEAFF
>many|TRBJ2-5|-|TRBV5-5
TGTGCCAGCAGCTTTACAGGGAGTGAGACCCAGTACTTC
CASSFTGSETQYF
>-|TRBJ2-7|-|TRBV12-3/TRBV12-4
TGTGCCAGCAGTTTCGAATTGGACAGTTCCTACGAGCAGTACTTC
CASSFELDSSYEQYF
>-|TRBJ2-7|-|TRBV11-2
TGTGCCAGCAGCTTAGAAACGACAGAATCCTACGAGCAGTACTTC
CASSLETTESYEQYF
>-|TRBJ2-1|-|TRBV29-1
TGCAGCGTATATTTTAGGGGCAATGAGCAGTTCTTC
CSVYFRGNEQFF
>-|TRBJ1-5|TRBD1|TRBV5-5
TGTGCCAGCAGCCCTGGGACAGCCCTGCCCCAGCATTTT
CASSPGTALPQHF
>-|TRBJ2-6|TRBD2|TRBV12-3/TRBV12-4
TGTGCCAGCAGTTTCTTCTCGGGAGGCGCTGGGGCCAACGTCCTGACTTTC
CASSFFSGGAGANVLTF
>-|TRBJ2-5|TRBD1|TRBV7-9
TGTGCCAGCATCGGACAGGGGGCTAAGACCCAGTACTTC
CASIGQGAKTQYF
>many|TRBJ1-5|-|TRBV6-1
TGTGCCAGCACGCGACTAGGTCCGAATAGCAATCAGCCCCAGCATTTT
CASTRLGPNSNQPQHF
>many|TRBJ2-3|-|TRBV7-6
TGTGCCAGCCGTGAACTAGAAACCACAGATACGCAGTATTTT
CASRELETTDTQYF
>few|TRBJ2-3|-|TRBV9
TGTGCCAGCAGCGTAGCTGCTGTCCGCGGGCGCACAGATACGCAGTATTTT
CASSVAAVRGRTDTQYF
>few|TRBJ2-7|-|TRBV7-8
TGTGCCAGCAGCTTAGGTGCGACATCGTACGAGCAGTACTTC
CASSLGATSYEQYF
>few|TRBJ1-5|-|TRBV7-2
TGTGCCAGCAGCTTCATGATAGGAAGCAATCAGCCCCAGCATTTT
CASSFMIGSNQPQHF
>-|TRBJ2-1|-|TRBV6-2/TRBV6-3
TGTGCCAGCAGTGTATCCCTTTGGGGGGTTTACAATGAGCAGTTCTTC
CASSVSLWGVYNEQFF
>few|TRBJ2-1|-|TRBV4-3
TGCGCCAGCAGCCCGTACAGCGGAGGGGAGCAGTTCTTC
CASSPYSGGEQFF
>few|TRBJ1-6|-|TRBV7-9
TGTGCCAGCAGCTTCGGCGTCTTGGCACCCCTCCACTTT
CASSFGVLAPLHF
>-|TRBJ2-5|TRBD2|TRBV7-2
TGTGCCAGCATTCTCGGGGGGTATCAAGAGACCCAGTACTTC
CASILGGYQETQYF
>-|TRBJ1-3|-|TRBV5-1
TGCGCCAGCAGCGCACAACGCCAGGGACCAAGTGGAAACACCATATATTTT
CASSAQRQGPSGNTIYF
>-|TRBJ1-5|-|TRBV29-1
TGCAGCGTTGCCTTATCCGGTCAGCCCCAGCATTTT
CSVALSGQPQHF
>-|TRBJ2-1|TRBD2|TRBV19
TGTGCCAGTAGTATACTAGCGGGAGGCGGGGAGCAGTTCTTC
CASSILAGGGEQFF
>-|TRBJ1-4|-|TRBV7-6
TGTGCCAGCAGCTCGAGGACAGAAAGTAATGAAAAACTGTTTTTT
CASSSRTESNEKLFF
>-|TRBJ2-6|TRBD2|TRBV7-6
TGTGCCAGCAGCTTAGCAATTCTAGCGGGTGTCTCTGGGGCCAACGTCCTGACTTTC
CASSLAILAGVSGANVLTF
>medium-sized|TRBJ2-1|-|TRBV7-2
TGTGCCAGCAGCTCTTATTTAGAAAATGAGCAGTTCTTC
CASSSYLENEQFF
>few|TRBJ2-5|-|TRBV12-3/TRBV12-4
TGTGCCAGCAGACACGGAGCGGCCAACTTACAAGAGACCCAGTACTTC
CASRHGAANLQETQYF
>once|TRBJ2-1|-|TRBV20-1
TGCAGTGCCCTTACCGCAAGGGTAGACAATGAGCAGTTCTTC
CSALTARVDNEQFF
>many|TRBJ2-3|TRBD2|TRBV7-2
TGTGCCAGCAGCCCTCGGGGGGGACAAAGTTTGACAGATACGCAGTATTTT
CASSPRGGQSLTDTQYF
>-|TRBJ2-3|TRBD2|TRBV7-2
TGTGCCACATACGAAGTTAGCGGGAGCACAGATACGCAGTATTTT
CATYEVSGSTDTQYF
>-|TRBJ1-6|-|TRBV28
TGTGCCAGCAGACTCCGTATGACGGATAAGAATTCACCCCTCCACTTT
CASRLRMTDKNSPLHF